This is a list of T cell receptor beta chains from one sample in a study of T cells after yellow fever vaccination. TCRdb independently ran MiXCR on the 5' RACE reads; one entry per CDR3 protein. The repertoire holds hundreds of thousands of distinct CDR3 sequences, approximately 13% seen once, with just under 15% in the top ten. Sequencing used PBMCs, obtained on the day of the yellow fever booster vaccination. These TCRs come from a man younger than 40 who received the YFV17D yellow fever vaccine. Both conserved end residues are part of each CDR3. Fields, in order: D gene, J gene, clone size, V gene, CDR3 protein, CDR3 DNA. A D gene is named only where the DNA matches it firmly. The size field is filled for only some rows; it gives once, few, many or a size class.

.,TRBJ2-1,few,TRBV3-1,CASSPRGGGLYNEQFF,TGTGCCAGCAGCCCCCGGGGCGGAGGATTGTACAATGAGCAGTTCTTC
.,TRBJ2-2,few,TRBV21-1,CASSKIDGLVDTGELFF,TGTGCCAGCAGCAAGATAGATGGACTAGTTGACACCGGGGAGCTGTTTTTT
.,TRBJ2-4,.,TRBV20-1,CSAGRRERKNIQYF,TGCAGTGCTGGCCGACGGGAGAGAAAAAACATTCAGTACTTC
.,TRBJ2-1,few,TRBV7-9,CASSQRAGKHEQFF,TGTGCCAGCAGCCAGCGGGCAGGGAAGCATGAGCAGTTCTTC
.,TRBJ2-1,few,TRBV14,CASSQGNRAGAYNEQFF,TGTGCCAGCAGCCAAGGGAACAGGGCTGGGGCCTACAATGAGCAGTTCTTC
TRBD1,TRBJ2-7,few,TRBV30,CAWSVGTGEGYEQYF,TGTGCCTGGAGTGTCGGGACAGGGGAAGGCTACGAGCAGTACTTC
.,TRBJ1-1,few,TRBV6-2/TRBV6-3,CASSLFETEAFF,TGTGCCAGCAGTCTCTTCGAAACTGAAGCTTTCTTT
.,TRBJ2-2,few,TRBV6-4,CASSDRGNTGELFF,TGTGCCAGCAGTGACAGGGGGAACACCGGGGAGCTGTTTTTT
.,TRBJ1-1,.,TRBV6-5,CASSYSGSYTEAFF,TGTGCCAGCAGTTACTCAGGGTCTTACACTGAAGCTTTCTTT
.,TRBJ2-1,few,TRBV20-1,CSADRGGNEQFF,TGCAGTGCAGACCGTGGGGGGAATGAGCAGTTCTTC
.,TRBJ2-2,few,TRBV12-3/TRBV12-4,CASSLEQGNTGELFF,TGTGCCAGCAGTTTAGAACAGGGAAACACCGGGGAGCTGTTTTTT
.,TRBJ2-1,.,TRBV6-2/TRBV6-3,CASRYSGEQFF,TGTGCCAGCAGGTATAGCGGAGAGCAGTTCTTC
TRBD1,TRBJ2-1,.,TRBV18,CASSGQGYNEQFF,TGTGCCAGCTCGGGACAGGGATACAATGAGCAGTTCTTC
.,TRBJ1-1,.,TRBV10-3,CAISESNSVPEAFF,TGTGCCATCAGTGAGTCGAATAGTGTCCCTGAAGCTTTCTTT
TRBD1,TRBJ2-7,few,TRBV14,CASSHQRGTGGGEQYF,TGTGCCAGCAGCCACCAGAGGGGAACAGGGGGTGGCGAGCAGTACTTC
.,TRBJ2-7,few,TRBV5-1,CASKADGPYEQYF,TGCGCCTCGAAGGCGGACGGTCCCTACGAGCAGTACTTC
TRBD1,TRBJ2-3,few,TRBV10-3,CAISGGTGGRQLYTDTQYF,TGTGCCATCAGTGGTGGGACAGGGGGCCGGCAATTATACACAGATACGCAGTATTTT
TRBD2,TRBJ2-1,.,TRBV20-1,CSARDARGLNEQFF,TGCAGTGCTAGAGATGCGCGGGGACTAAATGAGCAGTTCTTC
.,TRBJ2-7,.,TRBV5-6,CASSVSSEQYF,TGTGCCAGCAGCGTGTCTAGCGAGCAGTACTTC
.,TRBJ2-2,many,TRBV29-1,CSAGPTGSGELFF,TGCAGCGCCGGCCCCACGGGGTCCGGGGAGCTGTTTTTT
TRBD1,TRBJ1-2,few,TRBV18,CASSQLLGQSYGYTF,TGTGCCAGCTCCCAACTCTTGGGACAGTCCTATGGCTACACCTTC
TRBD1,TRBJ2-2,few,TRBV19,CASSLAGTAHTGELFF,TGTGCCAGTAGTCTTGCCGGGACAGCACACACCGGGGAGCTGTTTTTT
.,TRBJ1-2,.,TRBV20-1,CSAGLGTVNYGYTF,TGCAGTGCTGGCCTCGGCACAGTTAACTATGGCTACACCTTC
.,TRBJ2-1,once,TRBV30,CAWSVNAWRLYNEQFF,TGTGCCTGGAGCGTAAATGCTTGGAGGCTCTACAATGAGCAGTTCTTC
.,TRBJ2-3,.,TRBV28,CASSIPGKDTQYF,TGTGCCAGCAGTATCCCAGGGAAAGATACGCAGTATTTT
TRBD2,TRBJ2-7,.,TRBV5-1,CASRGGGSGTLSYEQYF,TGCGCCAGTCGCGGGGGGGGGAGCGGGACCCTCTCCTACGAGCAGTACTTC
.,TRBJ2-1,few,TRBV7-8,CASSLHRAFSYNEQFF,TGTGCCAGCAGCTTGCACAGGGCATTCTCCTACAATGAGCAGTTCTTC
.,TRBJ2-3,.,TRBV6-1,CASRNQGSDTQYF,TGTGCCAGCAGGAATCAGGGGTCAGATACGCAGTATTTT
TRBD2,TRBJ2-3,.,TRBV7-2,CASSLSGGLAVADTQYF,TGTGCCAGCAGCTTATCGGGTGGACTAGCGGTTGCCGATACGCAGTATTTT
.,TRBJ2-7,.,TRBV20-1,CSASFWGSGEQYF,TGCAGTGCTAGTTTTTGGGGGTCGGGGGAGCAGTACTTC
TRBD2,TRBJ2-7,.,TRBV19,CASSIRTSYEQYF,TGTGCCAGTAGTATTCGGACTAGCTACGAGCAGTACTTC
TRBD2,TRBJ2-7,.,TRBV5-1,CASTPGGPQDEQYF,TGCGCCAGCACGCCGGGAGGGCCTCAGGACGAGCAGTACTTC
.,TRBJ2-3,few,TRBV7-9,CASSPAGLLGTDTQYF,TGTGCCAGCAGCCCCGCAGGCCTGCTGGGCACAGATACGCAGTATTTT